The 25 T cell receptor beta chains below come from one sample, sequenced in a study of radiation and T cells in renal cell carcinoma. The time point here: blood 4 weeks post-SBRT, at nephrectomy. Treatment specified: 15 Gy SBRT to primary tumor, nephrectomy 4 weeks later. The protocol was immunoSEQ multiplex PCR, while the TCRdb copy is restricted to in-frame clones and leaves out a portion. The table has fewer than 200,000 clones, 88% seen once. Source: blood, taken from a patient whose treatment included radiotherapy and nephrectomy. All receptors come from a woman aged 45-59 years with renal cell carcinoma.

V and J are TRBV7-2 and TRBJ2-2; 7 bases line up with TRBD2. The CDR3 spans 17 residues. Germline V lookup: CDR1 SGHTA, CDR2 FQGNSA. V was pared by 5 bases and J by 0 bases, with 9 bases of the junction left unmatched. CDR3 sequence (DNA): TGTGCCAGCAGCCACCGGCCCGGGACTACGAACACCGGGGAGCTGTTTTTT. Translation: CASSHRPGTTNTGELFF.

V and J are TRBV29-1 and TRBJ2-2; TRBD1 is a possible D gene (5 bases). Trimming pared 4 bases from V and 4 bases from J, leaving 13 bases between. CDR1 SQVTM and CDR2 ANQGSEA come from the germline V gene. CDR3 length: 14 amino acids. The CDR3 here is CSVGRQGATGELFF. CDR3 DNA: TGCAGCGTTGGGAGACAAGGGGCCACCGGGGAGCTGTTTTTT.

This clone was observed a few times. In the same sample, other DNA sequences code for this CDR3. The chain links TRBV6-1 to TRBJ1-1, with a tentative D call TRBD1 (6 bases). Germline V CDR1 and CDR2: MNHNS, SASEGT. This CDR3 has 13 amino acids. Trimming shortened V by 2 bases and J by 3 bases, and 7 bases separated the two germline ends. The chain's CDR3 is CASSERGDTEAFF. CDR3 DNA: TGTGCCAGCAGTGAAAGGGGGGACACTGAAGCTTTCTTT.

J is TRBJ2-1 and V is TRBV4-2; D may correspond to TRBD1 or TRBD2 (5 bases each). CDR3 length: 14 residues. In germline, CDR1 is LGHNA, CDR2 YNFKEQ. V was cut by 0 bases and J by 4 bases, with 7 bases left in between. CDR3 protein: CASSQDGAYNEQFF. The CDR3 coding sequence is TGTGCCAGCAGCCAAGACGGGGCTTACAATGAGCAGTTCTTC.

This chain connects TRBV11-3 to TRBJ2-2, with D unclear. Germline lookup yields CDR1 SGHNT and CDR2 YENEEA. The CDR3 is made up of 11 amino acids. The germline V and J ends were trimmed by 6 bases and 4 bases, with 3 bases remaining between them. Here the CDR3 reads CASRSTGELFF. The CDR3 nucleotides are TGTGCCAGCAGATCCACCGGGGAGCTGTTTTTT. Looking up the rest from reference TRBV11-3 and TRBJ2-2 gives the full variable domain: EAGVVQSPRYKIIEKKQPVAFWCNPISGHNTLYWYLQNLGQGPELLIRYENEEAVDDSQLPKDRFSAERLKGVDSTLKIQPAELGDSAVYLCASRSTGELFFGEGSRLTVL.

The chain joins TRBV5-1 to TRBJ2-7; D may be TRBD1 (6 bases). CDR3 length equals 13 residues. The germline gives CDR1 SGHRS, CDR2 YFSETQ. Deletions cut 4 bases from V and 6 bases from J, with 14 bases between. CDR3 region: CASSPPGRGEQYF. The CDR3 DNA is TGCGCCAGCAGCCCCCCCGGCAGGGGCGAGCAGTACTTC.

As regards this clone: The DNA is left out, because the CDR3 cannot be placed on it with certainty; the CDR3 is given as TCRdb lists it. The V and J genes are TRBV6-6 and TRBJ1-5; the table's D call, TRBD1, has no DNA check behind it. Including both end residues, the CDR3 is 16 amino acids long. The germline V gene encodes CDR1 MNHNY and CDR2 SVGAGI (reference sequence). The chain's CDR3 is CASSSSGQGRDQPQHF.

This clone was observed a few times. The chain carries TRBV9 and TRBJ2-3; TRBD2 matches at 10 bases. Germline assignment: CDR1 SGDLS and CDR2 YYNGEE. The CDR3 runs 17 residues. The V segment lost 0 bases and the J segment 1 base; nucleotides outside the gene matches: 5. The CDR3 nucleotides read TGTGCCAGCAGCGTAGGGGCTAGCGGGGGCCGCACAGATACGCAGTATTTT. It specifies CASSVGASGGRTDTQYF.

This clone was counted a single time. The rearrangement links TRBV29-1 to TRBJ2-3; D tentatively reads TRBD1 or TRBD2 (5 bases each). V lost 3 bases, J lost 4 bases, and 17 bases lay in between. The CDR3 is 15 amino acids. Per germline, CDR1 SQVTM and CDR2 ANQGSEA. CDR3 sequence reads: CSVERGSMISDTQYF. The CDR3 coding sequence is TGCAGCGTTGAGAGGGGCAGTATGATTTCAGATACGCAGTATTTT.

This chain connects TRBV29-1 to TRBJ1-2, with D maybe TRBD1 (5 bases). CDR3 length equals 16 residues. The V and J ends lost 6 bases and 6 bases respectively, with 26 bases between them. Germline CDR1 and CDR2: SQVTM and ANQGSEA. Here the CDR3 reads CSVPSTFQGAGDGYTF. In DNA form, the CDR3 reads TGCAGCGTCCCTTCTACATTTCAGGGAGCCGGCGATGGCTACACCTTC.

Here the CDR3 reads CASIQGVNTEAFF. The CDR3, as DNA: TGTGCCAGCATCCAGGGGGTGAACACTGAAGCTTTCTTT. The rearrangement joins TRBV7-9 to TRBJ1-1; 7 bases map to TRBD1. This CDR3 comprises 13 residues. The trim removed 7 bases at V and 0 bases at J, leaving 2 bases unmatched. In germline, CDR1 is SEHNR, CDR2 FQNEAQ (reference sequence).

V usage is TRBV2 and J usage is TRBJ1-5, with 8 bases matching TRBD1. Trimming cost V 8 bases and J 4 bases; bases outside gene matches: 7. Germline CDR1 SNHLY, CDR2 FYNNEI. This CDR3 has 14 residues. The CDR3 DNA reads as TGTGCCAGCCGGGGACAGGTACGAAATCAGCCCCAGCATTTT. It is translated as CASRGQVRNQPQHF.

The chain joins TRBV7-2 to TRBJ1-1; 9 positions agree with TRBD1. Germline V CDR1 and CDR2: SGHTA, FQGNSA. With V trimmed by 5 bases and J by 6 bases, 4 bases remained unmatched. The CDR3 totals 13 residues. The CDR3 spells CASSRTGVAEAFF. The CDR3 DNA follows: TGTGCCAGCAGCCGGACAGGGGTGGCTGAAGCTTTCTTT.

The chain recombines TRBV15 with TRBJ1-3; D not certain. Trimming shortened V by 0 bases and J by 0 bases, and 9 bases separated the two germline ends. In germline, CDR1 is LNHNV, CDR2 YYDKDF (reference sequence). The CDR3 totals 16 residues. In nucleotides, the CDR3 is TGTGCCACCAGCAGAGAGCCGGCGGCCTCTGGAAACACCATATATTTT. Amino acid sequence: CATSREPAASGNTIYF.

J is TRBJ2-7 and V is TRBV6-5; 7 nucleotides align to TRBD1. Germline V gene lookup returns CDR1 MNHEY and CDR2 SVGAGI. The CDR3 is 14 amino acids. Trimming cost V 7 bases and J 2 bases; bases outside gene matches: 8. The CDR3 region is CASTPGQYPYEQYF. The CDR3 DNA reads TGTGCCAGCACTCCGGGACAGTACCCCTACGAGCAGTACTTC.

The rearrangement links TRBV5-1 to TRBJ2-1, with D perhaps matching TRBD1 (6 bases). Germline lookup yields CDR1 SGHRS and CDR2 YFSETQ. CDR3 size: 15 residues. Trimming left V 6 bases short and J 2 bases short, with 15 bases between. CDR3 sequence (DNA): TGCGCCAGCACGCTTATGGGGGACACCTACAATGAGCAGTTCTTC. This sequence encodes CASTLMGDTYNEQFF.

This chain links TRBV7-9 with TRBJ1-4, with 8 positions matching TRBD1. Germline V gene sequence: CDR1 SEHNR, CDR2 FQNEAQ (reference sequence). This CDR3 is 18 amino acids long. V was clipped by 5 bases and J by 2 bases; unmatched bases: 13. The CDR3 is CASSPTGAGVWTNEKLFF. Written as DNA, the CDR3 is TGTGCCAGCAGCCCGACAGGGGCGGGGGTCTGGACTAATGAAAAACTGTTTTTT.

This clone was recorded only once. The V call is TRBV5-1, the J call TRBJ1-2, with 9 bases lining up with TRBD1. The CDR3 spans 16 residues. Losses at the gene ends were 4 bases for V and 3 bases for J; bases not matched to a gene: 10. The germline V gene encodes CDR1 SGHRS and CDR2 YFSETQ. The DNA for the CDR3 is TGCGCCAGCAGCCCCAGCTCCGGGACAGGGTACTATGGCTACACCTTC. Protein: CASSPSSGTGYYGYTF. The full variable domain, in which reference TRBV5-1 and TRBJ1-2 provide the parts outside the CDR3, is KAGVTQTPRYLIKTRGQQVTLSCSPISGHRSVSWYQQTPGQGLQFLFEYFSETQRNKGNFPGRFSGRQFSNSRSEMNVSTLELGDSALYLCASSPSSGTGYYGYTFGSGTRLTVV.

The rearrangement uses TRBV7-2 and TRBJ2-7, with TRBD2 matching over 8 bases. Per germline, CDR1 SGHTA and CDR2 FQGNSA. Trimming at V came to 0 bases and at J to 2 bases, leaving 9 bases not matched to a gene. The CDR3 is made up of 17 amino acids. In DNA, the CDR3 is TGTGCCAGCAGCTTAGCTGCAACGGGGGGGACCCCCTACGAGCAGTACTTC. Translated: CASSLAATGGTPYEQYF.

This chain connects TRBV9 to TRBJ1-2; TRBD1 matches 7 bases. Germline lookup yields CDR1 SGDLS and CDR2 YYNGEE. With 4 bases clipped from V and 7 bases from J, the junction kept 10 bases outside the gene matches. The CDR3 length is 14 residues. The CDR3 is CASSPRPDRSGYTF. Written as DNA, the CDR3 is TGTGCCAGCAGCCCACGACCGGACAGGAGTGGCTACACCTTC.

This clone was counted a single time. This rearrangement joins TRBV19 to TRBJ2-7; 7 bases align to TRBD1. With 4 bases clipped from V and 3 bases from J, the junction kept 3 bases outside the gene matches. Germline V gene lookup returns CDR1 LNHDA and CDR2 SQIVND (reference sequence). This CDR3 region has 13 residues. CDR3 in amino acids: CASSKRQGYEQYF. For the CDR3, the DNA is TGTGCCAGTAGTAAGAGACAGGGCTACGAGCAGTACTTC.

V gene TRBV5-4 combines with J gene TRBJ2-5; D possibly corresponds to TRBD1 (5 bases). Germline V gives CDR1 SGHNT, CDR2 YYREEE (reference sequence). CDR3 length: 14 amino acids. V lost 3 bases and J lost 5, with 14 bases in between. The CDR3 spells CASSSARGRETQYF. CDR3 in DNA: TGTGCCAGCAGCTCCGCAAGGGGCAGGGAGACCCAGTACTTC.

The chain recombines TRBV6-1 with TRBJ2-1, with D perhaps matching TRBD2 (7 bases). Germline V gene lookup returns CDR1 MNHNS and CDR2 SASEGT. V gave up 6 bases and J gave up 7 bases, with 19 bases separating them. This CDR3 region has 15 residues. For the CDR3, the DNA is TGTGCCAGCAGCACAATGGGGGGGGCGCGAAATGAGCAGTTCTTC. Translating gives CASSTMGGARNEQFF.

V is TRBV19 and J is TRBJ1-4; 8 bases line up with TRBD1. V dropped 7 bases and J dropped 6; count of bases not matched to a gene: 10. Germline CDR1 reads LNHDA; CDR2 reads SQIVND (reference sequence). The CDR3 length is 15 residues. CDR3: CASKAQDRVDEKLFF. The CDR3 region has the DNA TGTGCCAGTAAAGCCCAGGACAGGGTGGATGAAAAACTGTTTTTT.

This sequence joins TRBV19 and TRBJ1-5; D is unresolved. Between the trimmed V and J ends, which lost 4 bases and 0 bases, there was a span of 13 bases. The CDR3 length is 16 residues. Germline V gene sequence: CDR1 LNHDA, CDR2 SQIVND (reference sequence). The CDR3 sequence is CASSNLAGNSNQPQHF. For the CDR3, the DNA is TGTGCCAGTAGTAATCTGGCGGGGAATAGCAATCAGCCCCAGCATTTT.